The 32 T cell receptor beta chains below were found in one sample sequenced in a study of shared clonotypes between healthy human individuals. Produced via immunoSEQ multiplex PCR; TCRdb's table is partial and in-frame only. The sample lists 2 million to 2.5 million clones, approximately 95% occurring once. Material: naive CD4+ T cells sorted from blood. The subset is: CD45RA+ positively selected. These receptors all stem from a man younger than 35 in good health.

This chain joins TRBV7-2 and TRBJ2-1; a possible D gene is TRBD1 (5 bases). The CDR3 is 14 amino acids. Trimming removed 0 bases at V and 5 bases at J, with 8 bases between. Germline V gene lookup returns CDR1 SGHTA and CDR2 FQGNSA. DNA of the CDR3: TGTGCCAGCAGCTTAGCTTGGGGCAACAATGAGCAGTTCTTC. Its translation: CASSLAWGNNEQFF.

The rearrangement uses TRBV7-9 and TRBJ1-2; 7 nucleotides match TRBD1. Germline V gives CDR1 SEHNR, CDR2 FQNEAQ (reference sequence). V lost 4 bases to trimming and J lost 2 bases; unmatched junction nucleotides: 4. The CDR3 extends over 14 amino acids. The CDR3 protein is CASSSIQGNYGYTF. CDR3 nucleotides: TGTGCCAGCAGCTCGATACAGGGGAACTATGGCTACACCTTC.

The chain uses TRBV5-1 and TRBJ2-3, with D perhaps TRBD2 (6 bases). The germline V gene encodes CDR1 SGHRS and CDR2 YFSETQ. The CDR3 totals 16 residues. V was trimmed by 8 bases and J by 3 bases, leaving 22 bases between them. DNA of the CDR3: TGCGCCAGTGCCCCCGGCGGGACCATCACTACAGATACGCAGTATTTT. Translating it yields CASAPGGTITTDTQYF.

The chain couples TRBV9 to TRBJ1-6; 8 bases are shared with TRBD1. The V gene end was trimmed by 4 bases and the J gene end by 7 bases; junction bases not matched to a gene: 4. The germline gives CDR1 SGDLS, CDR2 YYNGEE. The CDR3 is 14 amino acids. The DNA for the CDR3 is TGTGCCAGCAGCTTAACAGGGGGGAATTCACCCCTCCACTTT. It codes for CASSLTGGNSPLHF.

This chain joins TRBV28 and TRBJ2-7; TRBD1 matches at 10 bases. CDR3 length: 15 amino acids. Trimming took 2 bases from V and 3 from J; bases not matched to a gene: 4. Germline assignment: CDR1 MDHEN and CDR2 SYDVKM. This CDR3 reads CASSLVGTGVYEQYF. In nucleotides, the CDR3 is TGTGCCAGCAGTTTAGTGGGGACAGGGGTCTACGAGCAGTACTTC.

The rearrangement uses TRBV9 and TRBJ2-7; D possibly matches TRBD1 or TRBD2 (5 bases each). Trimming cost V 0 bases and J 1 base, with 14 bases left between them. The CDR3 runs to 16 residues. Looked up from germline, CDR1 is SGDLS and CDR2 is YYNGEE. CDR3 sequence reads: CASSVGGGGPSYEQYF. CDR3 nucleotides: TGTGCCAGCAGCGTAGGTGGTGGGGGACCTTCCTACGAGCAGTACTTC.

The chain combines TRBV25-1 with TRBJ2-5; 7 bases fit TRBD1. CDR1 and CDR2 from the germline V gene are MGHDK and SYGVNS. V lost 6 bases to trimming and J lost 5 bases; unmatched junction nucleotides: 6. This CDR3 contains 13 residues. The chain's CDR3 is CASRPTGSETQYF. The CDR3 DNA reads as TGTGCCAGCAGACCGACAGGGAGCGAGACCCAGTACTTC.

The chain joins TRBV6-6 to TRBJ1-6; D call uncertain. This CDR3 has 15 residues. Trimming took off 9 bases at V and 5 bases at J, with 17 bases between the two ends. In germline, CDR1 is MNHNY, CDR2 SVGAGI (reference sequence). The CDR3 reads CASRRWAENNSPLHF. In DNA form, the CDR3 reads TGTGCCAGTCGCCGATGGGCAGAAAATAATTCACCCCTCCACTTT.

Worth noting for this clone: This specimen includes other DNA sequences encoding the same CDR3. V usage is TRBV10-3 and J usage is TRBJ1-2; D is unclear. The ends were cut back, 0 bases at V and 5 bases at J, with 7 bases in the middle. Germline CDR1 ENHRY, CDR2 SYGVKD. The CDR3 covers 13 residues. CDR3 in amino acids: CAISESLGYGYTF. DNA of the CDR3: TGTGCCATCAGTGAGTCGTTGGGTTATGGCTACACCTTC.

This clone was seen just once. This sequence joins TRBV6-5 and TRBJ2-5; 9 bases are shared with TRBD1. Looked up from germline, CDR1 is MNHEY and CDR2 is SVGAGI. The CDR3 is made up of 13 amino acids. V was pared by 8 bases and J by 5 bases, with 6 bases of the junction left unmatched. As DNA, the CDR3 is TGTGCCAGCGCGGGACAGGGAGGTGAGACCCAGTACTTC. Its protein product is CASAGQGGETQYF.

Remarks on this clone: This sample includes further DNA sequences coding for the same CDR3. The chain has TRBV9 and TRBJ1-6, with a possible D match to TRBD1 (6 bases). From germline, CDR1 is SGDLS and CDR2 YYNGEE. The CDR3 runs 14 residues. The ends were cut back, 2 bases at V and 7 bases at J, with 10 bases in the middle. CDR3 in amino acids: CASSVAGENSPLHF. DNA for the CDR3: TGTGCCAGCAGCGTTGCAGGGGAGAATTCACCCCTCCACTTT. Full variable domain (rest looked up from reference TRBV9 and TRBJ1-6): DSGVTQTPKHLITATGQRVTLRCSPRSGDLSVYWYQQSLDQGLQFLIQYYNGEERAKGNILERFSAQQFPDLHSELNLSSLELGDSALYFCASSVAGENSPLHFGNGTRLTVT.

The chain combines TRBV6-1 with TRBJ1-1, with a tentative D call TRBD1 (5 bases). The CDR3 is 13 amino acids. Germline lookup yields CDR1 MNHNS and CDR2 SASEGT. With 6 bases removed from V and 1 base from J, the gap between germline ends came to 9 bases. CDR3 coding DNA: TGTGCCAGCAGGCTAACAGGGAACACTGAAGCTTTCTTT. The encoded protein is CASRLTGNTEAFF.

V gene TRBV11-2 combines with J gene TRBJ2-3; no clear D gene. Trimming removed 8 bases at V and 0 bases at J, with 9 bases between. Germline V gives CDR1 SGHAT, CDR2 FQNNGV. The CDR3 is 13 amino acids. This CDR3 reads CASALASTDTQYF. In DNA, the CDR3 is TGTGCCAGCGCGCTGGCTAGCACAGATACGCAGTATTTT.

This CDR3 reads CASGNDARSSGNTIYF. The CDR3 nucleotides read TGTGCCAGCGGCAATGACGCTCGAAGCTCTGGAAACACCATATATTTT. This chain uses TRBV5-4 with TRBJ1-3; no reliable D call. Per the germline V gene, CDR1 is SGHNT and CDR2 is YYREEE (reference sequence). The CDR3 has 16 residues. Between the trimmed V and J ends, which lost 7 bases and 0 bases, there was a span of 17 bases.

As to this clone: One end of the junction is discordant with germline, which a read error may explain. This sample includes further DNA sequences coding for the same CDR3. The chain employs TRBV5-6 and TRBJ1-1; no clear D. Germline CDR1 and CDR2: SGHDT and YYEEEE. The CDR3 loop spans 11 amino acids. CDR3 protein: CASRGNTEAFF. CDR3 in DNA: TGTGCCAGCAGGGGGAACACTGAAGCCTTCTTT.

Comments on this clone: Other DNA sequences within the sample encode an identical CDR3. The chain links TRBV5-4 to TRBJ2-1; D gene unclear. Per the germline V gene, CDR1 is SGHNT and CDR2 is YYREEE (reference sequence). V lost 2 bases to trimming and J lost 4 bases, with 1 base between them. The CDR3 covers 11 residues. The CDR3 region has the DNA TGTGCCAGCAGCTTATACAATGAGCAGTTCTTC. It encodes CASSLYNEQFF.

The chain uses TRBV6-5 and TRBJ2-5; TRBD2 aligns across 13 bases. The CDR3 contains 16 residues. Germline CDR1 MNHEY, CDR2 SVGAGI. V lost 4 bases to trimming and J lost 4 bases; unmatched junction nucleotides: 6. CDR3 residues: CASSSTSGGRRETQYF. As DNA, the CDR3 is TGTGCCAGCAGTTCGACTAGCGGGGGGCGGAGAGAGACCCAGTACTTC.

The chain has TRBV2 and TRBJ2-2; D is uncertain. The CDR3 is made up of 21 amino acids. Germline-derived CDR1 and CDR2 are SNHLY and FYNNEI. V was pared by 2 bases and J by 3 bases, with 28 bases between. The CDR3 DNA sequence: TGTGCCAGCAGTGAACTCTCGGGTTGGCTACGCGGAGCAACCGACACCGGGGAGCTGTTTTTT. Its translation: CASSELSGWLRGATDTGELFF.

J is TRBJ2-3 and V is TRBV5-1; TRBD2 aligns across 8 bases. Germline V gene lookup returns CDR1 SGHRS and CDR2 YFSETQ. V shed 0 bases, J shed 1 base, and the junction held 4 bases outside the gene matches. This CDR3 region has 16 residues. The CDR3 sequence is CASSLAGREGTDTQYF. Written as DNA, the CDR3 is TGCGCCAGCAGCTTGGCAGGGCGGGAGGGCACAGATACGCAGTATTTT.

This sequence joins TRBV4-1 and TRBJ1-2; 8 positions match TRBD1. Germline CDR1 MGHRA, CDR2 YSYEKL. The length of the CDR3 is 15 residues. V shed 0 bases, J shed 8 bases, and the junction held 8 bases outside the gene matches. CDR3 nucleotide sequence: TGCGCCAGCAGCCAAGATCGACAGGGGAGAGTCGGCTACACCTTC. It translates to CASSQDRQGRVGYTF.

V usage is TRBV4-1 and J usage is TRBJ1-5; perhaps TRBD1 as D (5 bases). From germline, CDR1 is MGHRA and CDR2 YSYEKL. CDR3 length: 17 residues. V shed 0 bases and J shed 0 bases, with 12 bases lying between them. For the CDR3, the DNA is TGCGCCAGCAGCCAAGACGGGGGGGGATATAGCAATCAGCCCCAGCATTTT. It specifies CASSQDGGGYSNQPQHF.

The chain is built from TRBV14 and TRBJ2-6; 7 positions agree with TRBD1. J was trimmed by 4 bases and V by 4 bases; bases with no gene match: 7. The CDR3 extends over 16 amino acids. Germline V gene sequence: CDR1 SGHDN, CDR2 FVKESK. The CDR3 loop is CASSRRTGSGANVLTF. CDR3 bases: TGTGCCAGCAGCCGCCGGACAGGCTCCGGGGCCAACGTCCTGACTTTC.

This chain joins TRBV18 and TRBJ1-2, with 7 bases matching TRBD1. Germline CDR1 is KGHSH and CDR2 is LQKENI. CDR3 length equals 17 residues. After removal of 3 bases from V and 4 bases from J, the junction contained 14 bases not matched to a gene. The CDR3, as DNA: TGTGCCAGCTCACCGGACGGACAGGCTCGTGGGAGCTATGGCTACACCTTC. Translated, it gives CASSPDGQARGSYGYTF.

This chain connects TRBV11-2 to TRBJ2-4; 12 bases align to TRBD1. The CDR3 spans 15 residues. V was clipped by 2 bases and J by 11 bases; unmatched bases: 7. CDR1 is SGHAT and CDR2 is FQNNGV in the germline V gene. The CDR3 region is CASSLTGTGGEVQYF. The CDR3 coding sequence is TGTGCCAGCAGCTTAACCGGGACAGGGGGCGAGGTTCAGTACTTC.

This chain links TRBV4-1 with TRBJ2-3, with 13 bases aligning to TRBD2. Germline loops: CDR1 MGHRA, CDR2 YSYEKL. Losses at the gene ends were 5 bases for V and 2 bases for J; bases not matched to a gene: 7. The CDR3 runs to 17 residues. The DNA of the CDR3 is TGCGCCAGCAGCGGGACTAGCGGGGCCCTTTACACAGATACGCAGTATTTT. Residues: CASSGTSGALYTDTQYF.

This rearrangement joins TRBV5-4 to TRBJ2-1, with D possibly TRBD2 on 7 matching bases. Trimming took 0 bases from V and 5 from J, leaving 12 bases between them. This CDR3 region has 15 residues. CDR1 SGHNT and CDR2 YYREEE come from the germline V gene (reference sequence). The CDR3 region has the DNA TGTGCCAGCAGCTTGGTAGGAGGGGGGGACAATGAGCAGTTCTTC. This sequence encodes CASSLVGGGDNEQFF. Full variable domain (remainder filled in from reference TRBV5-4 and TRBJ2-1): ETGVTQSPTHLIKTRGQQVTLRCSSQSGHNTVSWYQQALGQGPQFIFQYYREEENGRGNFPPRFSGLQFPNYSSELNVNALELDDSALYLCASSLVGGGDNEQFFGPGTRLTVL.

This clone was seen just once. The chain joins TRBV7-2 to TRBJ2-5, with D tentatively TRBD1 or TRBD2 (5 bases each). Germline lookup yields CDR1 SGHTA and CDR2 FQGNSA. The CDR3 spans 13 residues. With 4 bases removed from V and 4 bases from J, the gap between germline ends came to 10 bases. CDR3 bases: TGTGCCAGCAGCTATGGGGCGGGAGAGACCCAGTACTTC. Amino acid sequence: CASSYGAGETQYF.

V gene TRBV7-8 combines with J gene TRBJ2-2; tentatively, D is TRBD1 (5 bases). The CDR3 contains 13 residues. Germline values: CDR1 SGHVS, CDR2 FQNEAQ. V was trimmed by 3 bases and J by 8 bases, leaving 10 bases between them. CDR3 bases: TGTGCCAGCAGCTTTGGGGCAGCGGGGGAGCTGTTTTTT. Its translation is CASSFGAAGELFF.

V and J are TRBV6-5 and TRBJ2-7; D remains ambiguous. V gave up 0 bases and J gave up 4 bases, with 16 bases separating them. CDR3 length: 16 residues. Germline loops: CDR1 MNHEY, CDR2 SVGAGI. CDR3 sequence (DNA): TGTGCCAGCAGTTACTCGACGGTGCGGTACCCATACGAGCAGTACTTC. Protein: CASSYSTVRYPYEQYF.

V and J are TRBV5-1 and TRBJ2-5, with D perhaps being TRBD1 or TRBD2 (5 bases each). Trimming stripped 2 bases from V and 4 bases from J, with 12 bases between. The germline V gene encodes CDR1 SGHRS and CDR2 YFSETQ. The CDR3 loop spans 14 amino acids. CDR3: CASSFFERGETQYF. DNA for the CDR3: TGCGCCAGCAGCTTCTTCGAGAGGGGAGAGACCCAGTACTTC.

A note on this clone: Other DNA sequences within the sample encode an identical CDR3. The chain uses TRBV30 and TRBJ1-1; D perhaps matches TRBD1 (5 bases). CDR1 and CDR2 (germline): GTSNPN, SVGIG (reference sequence). The CDR3 runs 13 residues. V lost 3 bases, J lost 1 base, and 9 bases lay in between. In DNA form, the CDR3 reads TGTGCCTGGAGCCGGGGGGGGAACACTGAAGCTTTCTTT. Translated, it gives CAWSRGGNTEAFF. The full variable domain, rest sourced from reference TRBV30 and TRBJ1-1, is SQTIHQWPATLVQPVGSPLSLECTVEGTSNPNLYWYRQAAGRGLQLLFYSVGIGQISSEVPQNLSASRPQDRQFILSSKKLLLSDSGFYLCAWSRGGNTEAFFGQGTRLTVV.

J is TRBJ1-2 and V is TRBV5-4, with D tentatively TRBD1 (6 bases). Germline V gene lookup returns CDR1 SGHNT and CDR2 YYREEE (reference sequence). The CDR3 consists of 14 residues. V lost 0 bases and J lost 4, with 10 bases in between. CDR3 residues: CASSLVGGSYGYTF. DNA for the CDR3: TGTGCCAGCAGCTTGGTAGGGGGAAGCTATGGCTACACCTTC.